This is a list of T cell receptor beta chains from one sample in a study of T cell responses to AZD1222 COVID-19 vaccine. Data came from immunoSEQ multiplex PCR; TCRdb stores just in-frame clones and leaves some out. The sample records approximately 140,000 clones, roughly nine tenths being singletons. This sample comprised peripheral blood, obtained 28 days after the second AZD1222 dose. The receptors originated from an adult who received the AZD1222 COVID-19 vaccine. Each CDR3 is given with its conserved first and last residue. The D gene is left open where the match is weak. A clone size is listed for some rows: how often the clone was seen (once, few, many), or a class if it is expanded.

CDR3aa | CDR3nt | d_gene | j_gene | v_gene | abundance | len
CASRDRDSPLHF | TGTGCCAGCAGGGACCGGGACAGTCCCCTCCACTTT | TRBD1 | TRBJ1-6 | TRBV6-5 | - | 12
CAWSVEGTAKNIQYF | TGTGCCTGGAGTGTGGAGGGGACGGCCAAAAACATTCAGTACTTC | - | TRBJ2-4 | TRBV30 | - | 15
CASTGTGFYGYTF | TGTGCCAGCACTGGGACAGGGTTCTATGGCTACACCTTC | TRBD1 | TRBJ1-2 | TRBV12-3/TRBV12-4 | - | 13
CASRVGRGSYNEQFF | TGTGCCAGCAGAGTTGGGCGGGGGAGTTACAATGAGCAGTTCTTC | TRBD2 | TRBJ2-1 | TRBV28 | - | 15
CASSDQQAANYGYTF | TGTGCCAGCAGTGATCAACAGGCCGCTAACTATGGCTACACCTTC | - | TRBJ1-2 | TRBV2 | - | 15
CASSDQGWDEKLFF | TGTGCCAGCAGTGACCAGGGTTGGGATGAAAAACTGTTTTTT | - | TRBJ1-4 | TRBV25-1 | - | 14
CASSLAGRDYGYTF | TGCGCCAGCAGCTTGGCTGGGCGGGACTATGGCTACACCTTC | - | TRBJ1-2 | TRBV5-1 | - | 14
CATSGDVLDEQYF | TGTGCCACCAGTGGGGACGTTCTTGACGAGCAGTACTTC | - | TRBJ2-7 | TRBV24-1 | - | 13
CASSLELTDTQYF | TGTGCCAGCAGCTTAGAACTTACAGATACGCAGTATTTT | - | TRBJ2-3 | TRBV7-7 | - | 13
CASRGSGPHEQFF | TGTGCCAGCAGAGGTTCTGGGCCCCATGAGCAGTTCTTC | - | TRBJ2-1 | TRBV6-5 | - | 13
CASSIGASGASSYNEQFF | TGTGCCAGTAGTATAGGGGCTAGCGGGGCTAGCTCCTACAATGAGCAGTTCTTC | TRBD2 | TRBJ2-1 | TRBV19 | - | 18
CASSPSGGIKGEQYF | TGTGCCAGCAGCCCGTCAGGGGGCATCAAAGGCGAGCAGTACTTC | TRBD1 | TRBJ2-7 | TRBV5-6 | - | 15
CASSSRGFPEAFF | TGCGCCAGCAGCTCGAGGGGCTTTCCTGAAGCTTTCTTT | - | TRBJ1-1 | TRBV5-1 | - | 13
CACSPRGALGMNTEAFF | TGTGCCTGCAGCCCGAGGGGGGCCCTCGGGATGAACACTGAAGCTTTCTTT | - | TRBJ1-1 | TRBV11-2 | - | 17
CASSGGGGQGNQPQHF | TGTGCCAGCAGCGGAGGAGGGGGGCAAGGGAATCAGCCCCAGCATTTT | - | TRBJ1-5 | TRBV2 | - | 16
CASRSGTSVSDTQYF | TGCGCCAGCAGATCCGGGACTAGCGTATCAGATACGCAGTATTTT | TRBD2 | TRBJ2-3 | TRBV10-2 | - | 15
CASSEKDYTNLGELFF | TGCGCCAGCAGCGAAAAGGACTATACGAACCTCGGGGAGCTGTTTTTT | - | TRBJ2-2 | TRBV4-1 | few | 16
CASSIAPLRGYTF | TGTGCCAGTAGTATAGCCCCTCTCCGGGGCTACACCTTC | - | TRBJ1-2 | TRBV19 | - | 13
CASSYRTSGSTRLVGHGEQFF | TGCGCCAGCAGCTATCGGACTAGCGGGAGTACTCGGCTCGTAGGACACGGTGAGCAGTTCTTC | TRBD2 | TRBJ2-1 | TRBV5-1 | - | 21
CASSLYMRDNQPQHF | TGTGCCAGCAGTTTATATATGAGGGACAATCAGCCCCAGCATTTT | - | TRBJ1-5 | TRBV27 | few | 15
CAWSLGSNQPQHF | TGTGCCTGGAGTTTGGGCTCAAATCAGCCCCAGCATTTT | - | TRBJ1-5 | TRBV30 | - | 13
CASSLWADSNQPQHF | TGTGCCAGCAGTTTATGGGCAGATAGCAATCAGCCCCAGCATTTT | - | TRBJ1-5 | TRBV27 | - | 15
CASSPLGDGAGNTIYF | TGTGCCAGCAGTCCCTTAGGGGACGGCGCTGGAAACACCATATATTTT | - | TRBJ1-3 | TRBV11-2 | - | 16
CASSVDNRGLNEQFF | TGTGCCAGCAGCGTAGATAACAGGGGGCTGAATGAGCAGTTCTTC | TRBD1 | TRBJ2-1 | TRBV9 | - | 15
CASSQDRWRETYNEQFF | TGCGCCAGCAGCCAAGATCGTTGGCGGGAGACATACAATGAGCAGTTCTTC | TRBD2 | TRBJ2-1 | TRBV4-3 | - | 17
CASSLGTNTGELFF | TGTGCCAGCAGCCTAGGGACTAACACCGGGGAGCTGTTTTTT | - | TRBJ2-2 | TRBV3-1/TRBV3-2 | - | 14
CAISGTGGPPGTQYF | TGTGCCATCAGTGGAACGGGAGGCCCTCCCGGTACGCAGTATTTT | TRBD2 | TRBJ2-3 | TRBV10-3 | - | 15
CSVEDIDGQGANEQFF | TGCAGCGTTGAAGACATCGACGGACAGGGGGCAAATGAGCAGTTCTTC | TRBD1 | TRBJ2-1 | TRBV29-1 | - | 16
CAWSVQMGHTEAFF | TGTGCCTGGAGTGTACAGATGGGGCACACTGAAGCTTTCTTT | - | TRBJ1-1 | TRBV30 | - | 14